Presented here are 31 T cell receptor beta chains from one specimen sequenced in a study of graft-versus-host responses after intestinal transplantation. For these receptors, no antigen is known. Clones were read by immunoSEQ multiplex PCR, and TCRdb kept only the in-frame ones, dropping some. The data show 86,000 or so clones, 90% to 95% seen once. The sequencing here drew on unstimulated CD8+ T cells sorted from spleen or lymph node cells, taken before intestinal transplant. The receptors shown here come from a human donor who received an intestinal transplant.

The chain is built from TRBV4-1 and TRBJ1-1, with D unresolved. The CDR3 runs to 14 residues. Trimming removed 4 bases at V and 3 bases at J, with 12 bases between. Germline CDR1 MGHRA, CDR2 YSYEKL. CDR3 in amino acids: CASSRVVGYTEAFF. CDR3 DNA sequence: TGCGCCAGCAGCCGGGTGGTCGGGTACACTGAAGCTTTCTTT.

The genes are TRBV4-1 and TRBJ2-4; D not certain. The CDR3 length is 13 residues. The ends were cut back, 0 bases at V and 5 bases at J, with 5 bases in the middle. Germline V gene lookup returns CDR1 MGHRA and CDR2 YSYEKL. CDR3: CASSQDEQNIQYF. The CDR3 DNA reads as TGCGCCAGCAGCCAAGATGAGCAAAACATTCAGTACTTC.

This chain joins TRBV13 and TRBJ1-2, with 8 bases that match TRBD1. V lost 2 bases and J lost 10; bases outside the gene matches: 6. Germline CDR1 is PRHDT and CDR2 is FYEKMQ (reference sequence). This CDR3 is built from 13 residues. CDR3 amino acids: CASSLQGASSYTF. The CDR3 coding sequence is TGTGCCAGCAGCTTACAGGGGGCGAGCTCCTACACCTTC.

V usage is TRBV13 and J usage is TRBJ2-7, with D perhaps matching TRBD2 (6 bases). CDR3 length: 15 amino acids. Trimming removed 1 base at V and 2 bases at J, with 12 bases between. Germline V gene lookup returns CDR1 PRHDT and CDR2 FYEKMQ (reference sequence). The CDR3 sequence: CASSLVTGVPYEQYF. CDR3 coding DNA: TGTGCCAGCAGCTTAGTAACGGGAGTTCCCTACGAGCAGTACTTC.

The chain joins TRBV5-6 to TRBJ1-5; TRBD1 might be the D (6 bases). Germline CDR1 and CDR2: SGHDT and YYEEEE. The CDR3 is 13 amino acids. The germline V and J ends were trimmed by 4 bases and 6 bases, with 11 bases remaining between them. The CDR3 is CASSPQGGQPQHF. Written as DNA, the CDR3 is TGTGCCAGCAGCCCACAGGGAGGTCAGCCCCAGCATTTT.

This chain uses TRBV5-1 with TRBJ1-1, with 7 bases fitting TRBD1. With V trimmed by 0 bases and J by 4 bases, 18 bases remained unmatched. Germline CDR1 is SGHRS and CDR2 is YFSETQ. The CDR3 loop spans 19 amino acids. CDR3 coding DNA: TGCGCCAGCAGCTTGGTTACCTACGGGTTTGAGGGGGCGGTCACTGAAGCTTTCTTT. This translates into CASSLVTYGFEGAVTEAFF.

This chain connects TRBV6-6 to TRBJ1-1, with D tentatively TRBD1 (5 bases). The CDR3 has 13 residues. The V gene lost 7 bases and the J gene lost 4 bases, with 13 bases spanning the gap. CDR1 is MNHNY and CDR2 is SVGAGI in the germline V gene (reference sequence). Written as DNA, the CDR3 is TGTGCCAGCACCCCGTCGGGGGGCACTGAAGCTTTCTTT. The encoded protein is CASTPSGGTEAFF.

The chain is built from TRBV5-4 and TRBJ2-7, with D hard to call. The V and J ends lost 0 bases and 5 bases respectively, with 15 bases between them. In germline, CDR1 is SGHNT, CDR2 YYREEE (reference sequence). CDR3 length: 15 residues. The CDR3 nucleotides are TGTGCCAGCAGCTTGGTGGGAACCGAGCTAAACGAGCAGTACTTC. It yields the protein CASSLVGTELNEQYF.

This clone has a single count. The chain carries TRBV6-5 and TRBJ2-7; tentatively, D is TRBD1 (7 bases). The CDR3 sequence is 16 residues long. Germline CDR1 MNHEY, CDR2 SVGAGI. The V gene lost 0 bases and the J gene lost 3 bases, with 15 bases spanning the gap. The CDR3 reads CASSYSGGQQIYEQYF. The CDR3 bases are TGTGCCAGCAGTTACTCCGGGGGACAGCAGATCTACGAGCAGTACTTC.

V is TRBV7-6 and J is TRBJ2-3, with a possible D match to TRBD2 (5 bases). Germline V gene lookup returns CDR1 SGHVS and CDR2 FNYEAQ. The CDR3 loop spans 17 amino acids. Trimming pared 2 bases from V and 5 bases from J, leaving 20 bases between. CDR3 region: CASSLHSGYRAGDTQYF. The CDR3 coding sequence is TGTGCCAGCAGCTTACACTCGGGATACCGAGCCGGAGATACGCAGTATTTT.

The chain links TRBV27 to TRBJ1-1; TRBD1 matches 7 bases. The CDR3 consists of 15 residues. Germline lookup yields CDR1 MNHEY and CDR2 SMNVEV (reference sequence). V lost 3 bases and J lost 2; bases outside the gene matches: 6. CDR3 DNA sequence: TGTGCCAGCAGTTTCTCAGGGACAGTAAACACTGAAGCTTTCTTT. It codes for CASSFSGTVNTEAFF.

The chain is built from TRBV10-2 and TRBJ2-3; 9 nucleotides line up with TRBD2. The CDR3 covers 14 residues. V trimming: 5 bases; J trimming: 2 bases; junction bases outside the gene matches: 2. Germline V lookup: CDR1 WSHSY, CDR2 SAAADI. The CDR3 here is CASSIAGDTDTQYF. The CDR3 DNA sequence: TGCGCCAGCAGTATAGCGGGAGACACAGATACGCAGTATTTT.

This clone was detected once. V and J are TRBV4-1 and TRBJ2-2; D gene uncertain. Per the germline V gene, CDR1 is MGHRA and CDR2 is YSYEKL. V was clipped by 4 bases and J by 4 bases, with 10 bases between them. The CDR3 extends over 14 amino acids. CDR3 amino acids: CASSPIEGTGELFF. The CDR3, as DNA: TGCGCCAGCAGCCCCATAGAAGGCACCGGGGAGCTGTTTTTT.

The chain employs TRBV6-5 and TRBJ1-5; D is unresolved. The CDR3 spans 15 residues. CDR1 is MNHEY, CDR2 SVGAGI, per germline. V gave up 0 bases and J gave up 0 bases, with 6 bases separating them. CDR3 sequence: CASSYSLDSNQPQHF. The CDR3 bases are TGTGCCAGCAGTTACTCGTTGGATAGCAATCAGCCCCAGCATTTT.

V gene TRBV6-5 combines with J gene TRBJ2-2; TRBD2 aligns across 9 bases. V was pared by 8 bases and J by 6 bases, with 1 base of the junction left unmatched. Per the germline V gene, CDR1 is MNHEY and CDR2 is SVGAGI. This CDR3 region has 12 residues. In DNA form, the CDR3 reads TGTGCCAGCGCTAGCGGGGCCGGGGAGCTGTTTTTT. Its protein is CASASGAGELFF.

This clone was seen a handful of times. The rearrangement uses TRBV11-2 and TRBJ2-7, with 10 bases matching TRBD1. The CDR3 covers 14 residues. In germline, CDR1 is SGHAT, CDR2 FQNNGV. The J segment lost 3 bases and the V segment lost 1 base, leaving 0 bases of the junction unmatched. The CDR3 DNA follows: TGTGCCAGCAGCTTAGGGACAGGGGGCTACGAGCAGTACTTC. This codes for CASSLGTGGYEQYF.

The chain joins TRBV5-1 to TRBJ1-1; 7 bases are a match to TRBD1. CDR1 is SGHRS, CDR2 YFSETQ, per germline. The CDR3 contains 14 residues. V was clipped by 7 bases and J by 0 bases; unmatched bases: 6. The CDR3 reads CASYQGQMNTEAFF. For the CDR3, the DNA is TGCGCCAGCTACCAGGGACAGATGAACACTGAAGCTTTCTTT.

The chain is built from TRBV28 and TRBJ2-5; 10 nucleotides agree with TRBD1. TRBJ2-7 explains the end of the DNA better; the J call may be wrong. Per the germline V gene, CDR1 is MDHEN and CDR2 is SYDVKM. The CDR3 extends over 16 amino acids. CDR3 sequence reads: CAATTDRGLDSYEQYF. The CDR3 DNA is TGTGCCGCCACAACCGACAGGGGGCTAGACTCCTACGAGCAGTACTTC.

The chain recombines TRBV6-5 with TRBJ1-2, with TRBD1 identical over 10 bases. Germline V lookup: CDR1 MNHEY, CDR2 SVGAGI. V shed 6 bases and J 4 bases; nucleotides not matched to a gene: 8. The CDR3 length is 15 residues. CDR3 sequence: CASRNRRQGAYGYTF. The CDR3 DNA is TGTGCCAGCAGGAATCGGAGACAGGGGGCCTATGGCTACACCTTC.

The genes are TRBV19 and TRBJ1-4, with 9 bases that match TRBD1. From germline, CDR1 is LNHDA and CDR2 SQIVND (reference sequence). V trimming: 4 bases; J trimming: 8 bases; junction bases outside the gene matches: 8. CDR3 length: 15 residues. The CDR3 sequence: CASSNPDRGGEKLFF. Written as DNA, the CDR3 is TGTGCCAGTAGTAACCCCGACAGGGGGGGAGAAAAACTGTTTTTT.

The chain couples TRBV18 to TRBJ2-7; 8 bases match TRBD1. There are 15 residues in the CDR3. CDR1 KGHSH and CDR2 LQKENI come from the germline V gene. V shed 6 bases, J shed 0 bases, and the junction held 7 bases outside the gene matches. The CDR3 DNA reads TGTGCCAGCTCCCCGGGTGACAGGGGCTCCTACGAGCAGTACTTC. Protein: CASSPGDRGSYEQYF.

The CDR3 sequence: CASRPTSGTEQYF. DNA of the CDR3: TGTGCCAGCAGACCGACTAGCGGGACCGAGCAGTACTTC. V gene TRBV2 combines with J gene TRBJ2-7, with TRBD2 matching 11 bases. The ends lost 6 bases at V and 6 bases at J; junction bases unmatched: 4. Germline V CDR1 and CDR2: SNHLY, FYNNEI. The length of the CDR3 is 13 residues.

CDR3 in DNA: TGTGCCAGCAGCTTAGCGCTGGGGGCAAACCTTGAGCAGTTCTTC. Translating gives CASSLALGANLEQFF. The chain joins TRBV7-6 to TRBJ2-1; tentative D call: TRBD1 (6 bases). The CDR3 runs 15 residues. V lost 0 bases and J lost 9, with 15 bases in between. Germline V CDR1 and CDR2: SGHVS, FNYEAQ.

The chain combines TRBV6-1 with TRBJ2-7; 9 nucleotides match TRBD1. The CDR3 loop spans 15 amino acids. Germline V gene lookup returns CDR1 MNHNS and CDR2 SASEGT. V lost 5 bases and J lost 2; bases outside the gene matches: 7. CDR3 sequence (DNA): TGTGCCAGCAGTCCCGGGACAGGGTTCCCCTACGAGCAGTACTTC. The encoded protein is CASSPGTGFPYEQYF.

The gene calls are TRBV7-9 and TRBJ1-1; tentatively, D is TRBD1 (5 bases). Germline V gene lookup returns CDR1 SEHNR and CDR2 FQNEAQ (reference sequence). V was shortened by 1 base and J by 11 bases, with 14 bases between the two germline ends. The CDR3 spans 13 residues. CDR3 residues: CASSLGGPSEAFF. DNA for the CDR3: TGTGCCAGCAGCTTAGGGGGACCATCGGAGGCTTTCTTT.

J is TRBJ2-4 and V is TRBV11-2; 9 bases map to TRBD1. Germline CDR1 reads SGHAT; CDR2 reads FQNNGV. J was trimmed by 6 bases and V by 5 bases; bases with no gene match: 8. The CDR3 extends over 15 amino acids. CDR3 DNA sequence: TGTGCCAGCAGCACCTTCTCGGGACAGGGAAACATTCAGTACTTC. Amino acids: CASSTFSGQGNIQYF.

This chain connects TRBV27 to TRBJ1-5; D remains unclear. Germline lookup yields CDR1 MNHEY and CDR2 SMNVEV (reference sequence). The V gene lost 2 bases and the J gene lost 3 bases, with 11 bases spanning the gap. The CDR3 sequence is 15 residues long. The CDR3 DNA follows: TGTGCCAGCAGTTTAGTAGCAGAACTCAATCAGCCCCAGCATTTT. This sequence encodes CASSLVAELNQPQHF.

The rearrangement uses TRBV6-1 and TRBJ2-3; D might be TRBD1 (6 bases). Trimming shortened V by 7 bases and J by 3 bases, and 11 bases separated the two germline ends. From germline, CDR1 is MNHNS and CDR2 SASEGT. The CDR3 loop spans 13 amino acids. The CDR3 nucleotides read TGTGCCAGCAATCTCAGGGGAACAGATACGCAGTATTTT. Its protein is CASNLRGTDTQYF.

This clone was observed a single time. The CDR3 spells CASSEGPGTYEQYF. The CDR3 nucleotides read TGCGCCAGCAGTGAAGGGCCGGGAACCTACGAGCAGTACTTC. The J gene is TRBJ2-7, the V gene TRBV10-2; TRBD2 might be the D (5 bases). The CDR3 runs to 14 residues. V dropped 3 bases and J dropped 2 bases, with 11 bases sitting between them. The germline V gene encodes CDR1 WSHSY and CDR2 SAAADI.

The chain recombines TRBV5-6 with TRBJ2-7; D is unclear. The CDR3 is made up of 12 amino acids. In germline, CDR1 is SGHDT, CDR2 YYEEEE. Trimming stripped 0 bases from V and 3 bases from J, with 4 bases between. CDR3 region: CASSLDGYEQYF. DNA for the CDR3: TGTGCCAGCAGCTTGGATGGCTACGAGCAGTACTTC.

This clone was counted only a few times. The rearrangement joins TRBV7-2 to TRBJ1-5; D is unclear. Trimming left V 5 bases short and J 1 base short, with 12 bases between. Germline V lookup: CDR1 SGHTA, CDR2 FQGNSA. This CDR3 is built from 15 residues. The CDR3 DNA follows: TGTGCCAGCAGCCAAGATCCTGGGAGCAATCAGCCCCAGCATTTT. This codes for CASSQDPGSNQPQHF.